This TCR beta chain was documented in a study of blood T cell repertoires in COVID-19. Overall study: Some COVID-19 samples were acute and others convalescent; all came from the United States, Italy and Spain. The cDNA or gDNA used as material had been derived from T cells, B-cell-depleted T cells, or PBMCs.

Original methodology: Amplification of reference gene primers provided the estimated nucleated cell counts. The data were produced by immunoSEQ multiplex PCR, yet TCRdb's version contains in-frame clones alone and is incomplete. Clonal size and the V and J genes are those of that table, whereas D and trimming came from the DNA. This repertoire shows 70,000 to 75,000 clones, 90% found once; its top ten account for about 5.1%. The V segment lost 1 base and the J segment 5 bases; nucleotides outside the gene matches: 3. The V gene's germline CDR1 is LGHNA and CDR2 YNFKEQ. This CDR3 spans 14 amino acids.

The TCR was taken from a woman in her late teens or twenties with acute or convalescent COVID-19. Sequencing was carried out using peripheral blood. The chain employs TRBV4-2 and TRBJ2-7; 9 nucleotides align to TRBD2. The CDR3 region has the DNA TGTGCCAGCAGCCAAGCCCCTAGCGGGAACGAGCAGTACTTC. Its translation: CASSQAPSGNEQYF.